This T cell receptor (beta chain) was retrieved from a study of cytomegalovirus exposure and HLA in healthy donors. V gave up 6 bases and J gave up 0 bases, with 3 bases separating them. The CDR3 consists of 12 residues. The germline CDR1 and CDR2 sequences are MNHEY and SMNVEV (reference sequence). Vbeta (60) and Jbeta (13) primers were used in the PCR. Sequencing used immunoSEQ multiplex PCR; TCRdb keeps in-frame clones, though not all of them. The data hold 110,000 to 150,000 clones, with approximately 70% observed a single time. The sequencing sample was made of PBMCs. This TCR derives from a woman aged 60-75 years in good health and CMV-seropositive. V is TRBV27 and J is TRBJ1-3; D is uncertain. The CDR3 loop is CASRSSGNTIYF. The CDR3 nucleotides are TGTGCCAGCAGGAGCTCTGGAAACACCATATATTTT.